This TCR beta chain appears in the sequencing data of a study of blood T cells in healthy people across ages. The germline V and J ends were trimmed by 6 bases and 0 bases, with 12 bases remaining between them. From germline, CDR1 is MDHEN and CDR2 SYDVKM. The CDR3 has 14 amino acids. For the second PCR, which ran for roughly 6 to 12 cycles, a sample-barcoded 5' primer and a J-beta primer mix were used. TCRdb redid the calling of the 5' RACE reads with MiXCR, one entry per CDR3 protein. In the table there are 800,000 to 950,000 distinct CDR3 sequences, 25% to 30% of which are singletons. The data also belong to a second study, concerning T cells of mothers and their children.

This clonotype originated in a woman in her thirties or forties in good health. The chain recombines TRBV28 with TRBJ2-7, with TRBD2 as a possible D gene (6 bases). Sequences were obtained from blood. This CDR3 reads CASRGTLSSYEQYF. In nucleotides, the CDR3 is TGTGCCAGCAGGGGGACTCTCAGCTCCTACGAGCAGTACTTC.